This T cell receptor (beta chain) was recorded in a study of blood T cell repertoires in COVID-19. Assay: immunoSEQ multiplex PCR; the TCRdb copy retains only in-frame clones and omits some. The table shows around 150,000 clones, with 80% occurring only once. Clinical history as reported by participants underpinned cohort assignment. Donors in Cohort 3 who had recovered were those with two negative PCRs, healthcare professional clearance, or resolution of their symptoms. CDR3 length: 13 residues. Trimming removed 1 base from V and 11 bases from J, with 9 bases in between. Germline CDR1 and CDR2: SGHAT and FQNNGV.

The chain recombines TRBV11-2 with TRBJ1-6; possible D gene TRBD1, 5 bases. Material: PBMCs or T cells enriched from blood (not recorded which). The TCR was taken from a man aged 35 to 55 who had recovered from COVID-19. CDR3 loop: CASSLAGDPPLHF. CDR3 bases: TGTGCCAGCAGCTTAGCGGGGGATCCACCCCTCCACTTT.